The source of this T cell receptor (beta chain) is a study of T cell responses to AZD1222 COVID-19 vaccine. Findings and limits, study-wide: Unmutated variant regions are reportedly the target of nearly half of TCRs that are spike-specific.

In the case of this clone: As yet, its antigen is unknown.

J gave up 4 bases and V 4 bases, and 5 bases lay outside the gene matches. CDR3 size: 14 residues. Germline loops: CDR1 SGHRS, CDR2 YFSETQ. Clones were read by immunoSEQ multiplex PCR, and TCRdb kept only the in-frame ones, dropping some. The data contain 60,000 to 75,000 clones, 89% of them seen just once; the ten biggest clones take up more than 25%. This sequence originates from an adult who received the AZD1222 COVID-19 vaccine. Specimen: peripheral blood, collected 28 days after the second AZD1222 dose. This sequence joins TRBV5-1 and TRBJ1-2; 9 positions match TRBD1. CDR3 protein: CASSVTGGVYGYTF. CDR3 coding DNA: TGCGCCAGCAGCGTTACAGGGGGCGTCTATGGCTACACCTTC.